The 19 T cell receptor beta chains below all came from one sample that was sequenced in a study of low-dose radiotherapy and immunotherapy resistance in tumors. TRAV- and TRBV-specific primers primed first-strand cDNA, covering alpha and beta chains. TCRs underwent around 20 PCR cycles of amplification with a constant-region primer and V-primer adapter. MiXCR, run by TCRdb on the reads, gives a single entry per CDR3 protein. Among approximately 6,400 distinct CDR3 sequences listed, about two thirds were seen once. The source of these receptors is a human donor with advanced metastatic prostate, ovarian, gallbladder or colorectal cancer (not recorded which). This table probably holds off-target reads from a library built for another chain.

This chain links TRBV3-1 with TRBJ2-1, with TRBD2 matching over 10 bases. CDR1 and CDR2 (germline): LGHDT, YNNKEL (reference sequence). Trimming removed 4 bases from V and 5 bases from J; junction bases left unmatched: 5. The CDR3 runs 15 residues. As DNA, the CDR3 is TGTGCCAGCAGCCGAGCGGGAGGGCCCCACAATGAGCAGTTCTTC. Translating it yields CASSRAGGPHNEQFF.

This clonotype was observed once. The junction departs from germline at one end; a sequencing error may be responsible. CDR3 bases: TGTGCCAACAGCTTGGCGACAGGGGGCAACACCGGGGAGCTGTTTTTT. Its translation: CANSLATGGNTGELFF. The V call is TRBV5-4, the J call TRBJ2-2; 10 bases map to TRBD1. Looked up from germline, CDR1 is SGHNT and CDR2 is YYREEE (reference sequence). The CDR3 loop spans 16 amino acids.

The chain combines TRBV25-1 with TRBJ1-2; D gene unclear. Germline CDR1 is MGHDK and CDR2 is SYGVNS. The CDR3 has 13 amino acids. V dropped 2 bases and J dropped 11 bases, with 15 bases sitting between them. CDR3 DNA: TGTGCCAGCAGTGAAAAGGCAATGGGAGGGTACACCTTC. Translated, it gives CASSEKAMGGYTF.

This chain connects TRBV12-5 to TRBJ1-5; a possible D gene is TRBD1 (5 bases). The CDR3 spans 17 residues. Trimming stripped 1 base from V and 2 bases from J, with 15 bases between. Germline V lookup: CDR1 LGHNT, CDR2 FRNRAP. The CDR3 bases are TGTGCTAGTGGTTTGGCTACGACAGTGGGGGGCAATCAGCCCCAGCATTTT. Its protein is CASGLATTVGGNQPQHF.

This rearrangement joins TRBV2 to TRBJ1-5; D is unresolved. In germline, CDR1 is SNHLY, CDR2 FYNNEI. There are 13 residues in the CDR3. Trimming took 7 bases from V and 4 from J, leaving 11 bases between them. As DNA, the CDR3 is TGTGCCAGCACTGGGAAAGGAAATCAGCCCCAGCATTTT. This codes for CASTGKGNQPQHF.

The chain joins TRBV5-1 to TRBJ1-3, with D perhaps matching TRBD1 (6 bases). The CDR3 is made up of 14 amino acids. Per germline, CDR1 SGHRS and CDR2 YFSETQ. V was cut by 4 bases and J by 4 bases, with 12 bases left in between. The CDR3 spells CASSPGTQGNTIYF. The DNA for the CDR3 is TGCGCCAGCAGCCCCGGGACACAGGGAAACACCATATATTTT.

The chain recombines TRBV20-1 with TRBJ2-5, with D perhaps TRBD1 (5 bases). The germline V and J ends were trimmed by 3 bases and 4 bases, with 15 bases remaining between them. CDR3 length: 14 amino acids. From germline, CDR1 is DFQATT and CDR2 SNEGSKA (reference sequence). CDR3 protein: CSARGSQGLETQYF. CDR3 nucleotides: TGCAGTGCTAGGGGGTCCCAGGGTTTAGAGACCCAGTACTTC.

V usage is TRBV5-1 and J usage is TRBJ2-3, with D possibly TRBD1 on 5 matching bases. With 1 base removed from V and 1 base from J, the gap between germline ends came to 7 bases. Germline V CDR1 and CDR2: SGHRS, YFSETQ. The CDR3 loop spans 14 amino acids. In DNA form, the CDR3 reads TGCGCCAGCAGCTTGATAGGGGGCACAGATACGCAGTATTTT. As protein: CASSLIGGTDTQYF.

The rearrangement joins TRBV19 to TRBJ2-1; 13 bases fit TRBD2. The junction had 9 bases not matched to a gene; V was cut back by 7 bases and J by 3 bases. The germline V gene encodes CDR1 LNHDA and CDR2 SQIVND (reference sequence). The CDR3 contains 17 residues. The CDR3 loop is CASTSPGLAGVYNEQFF. CDR3 coding DNA: TGTGCCAGTACCTCCCCCGGACTAGCGGGAGTCTACAATGAGCAGTTCTTC.

The chain carries TRBV4-2 and TRBJ2-1; 15 nucleotides match TRBD2. The CDR3 has 19 residues. Germline V gives CDR1 LGHNA, CDR2 YNFKEQ. V shed 4 bases, J shed 5 bases, and the junction held 12 bases outside the gene matches. Written as DNA, the CDR3 is TGTGCCAGCAGCCTGGGGACTAGCGGGAGGAGGGGCTCGGACAATGAGCAGTTCTTC. Residues: CASSLGTSGRRGSDNEQFF.

This chain joins TRBV5-1 and TRBJ2-7, with 7 bases aligning to TRBD1. Unmatched junction bases numbered 7, after V lost 4 bases and J lost 6 bases. This CDR3 is built from 13 residues. Germline V gene sequence: CDR1 SGHRS, CDR2 YFSETQ. This CDR3 reads CASSRDSRGEQYF. The CDR3 DNA reads as TGCGCCAGCAGCCGGGACAGTCGAGGCGAGCAGTACTTC.

This clonotype has a single count. The chain carries TRBV3-1 and TRBJ2-1, with TRBD2 matching 8 bases. CDR1 is LGHDT, CDR2 YNNKEL, per germline (reference sequence). The CDR3 loop spans 16 amino acids. Unmatched junction bases numbered 6, after V lost 3 bases and J lost 2 bases. DNA of the CDR3: TGTGCCAGCAGCCACCGGTCGGGGGGGCCCTACAATGAGCAGTTCTTC. It specifies CASSHRSGGPYNEQFF.

The chain combines TRBV2 with TRBJ2-1, with a tentative D call TRBD2 (7 bases). This CDR3 region has 12 residues. Germline lookup yields CDR1 SNHLY and CDR2 FYNNEI. V shed 6 bases and J shed 10 bases, with 13 bases lying between them. CDR3 sequence (DNA): TGTGCCAGCAGCCGGGGGCGGGGGGAGCAGTTCTTC. It codes for CASSRGRGEQFF. The full variable domain, rest sourced from reference TRBV2 and TRBJ2-1, is EPEVTQTPSHQVTQMGQEVILRCVPISNHLYFYWYRQILGQKVEFLVSFYNNEISEKSEIFDDQFSVERPDGSNFTLKIRSTKLEDSAMYFCASSRGRGEQFFGPGTRLTVL.

This chain uses TRBV9 with TRBJ2-1; 11 bases align to TRBD2. V lost 0 bases to trimming and J lost 8 bases; unmatched junction nucleotides: 13. The V gene's germline CDR1 is SGDLS and CDR2 YYNGEE. The CDR3 loop spans 18 amino acids. CDR3 DNA sequence: TGTGCCAGCAGCGTAGCTACCCCACTAGCGGGAGCGTATTATGAGCAGTTCTTC. It is translated as CASSVATPLAGAYYEQFF.

This clonotype was found a few times. CDR3 loop: CASSHTRGGGQSGSYEQYF. DNA of the CDR3: TGTGCCAGCAGCCACACCCGGGGGGGGGGACAGTCGGGCTCCTACGAGCAGTACTTC. The V and J genes are TRBV11-2 and TRBJ2-7; D is perhaps TRBD2 (8 bases). Trimming took off 5 bases at V and 0 bases at J, with 26 bases between the two ends. This CDR3 is 19 amino acids long. Germline V gene lookup returns CDR1 SGHAT and CDR2 FQNNGV.

The chain joins TRBV18 to TRBJ2-7, with TRBD2 matching over 12 bases. Per germline, CDR1 KGHSH and CDR2 LQKENI. After removal of 1 base from V and 2 bases from J, the junction contained 6 bases not matched to a gene. This CDR3 comprises 17 residues. The CDR3 bases are TGTGCCAGCTCACCACTAGGGCTAGCGGGAGGGCCCTACGAGCAGTACTTC. Amino acids: CASSPLGLAGGPYEQYF.

The rearrangement links TRBV7-9 to TRBJ1-4, with D possibly being TRBD1 (6 bases). The CDR3 runs 14 residues. Trimming took off 5 bases at V and 4 bases at J, with 11 bases between the two ends. Germline V CDR1 and CDR2: SEHNR, FQNEAQ (reference sequence). The CDR3 coding sequence is TGTGCCAGCAGCCGGACAGAGTTTAATGAAAAACTGTTTTTT. This gives the protein CASSRTEFNEKLFF. Looking up the rest from reference TRBV7-9 and TRBJ1-4 gives the full variable domain: DTGVSQNPRHKITKRGQNVTFRCDPISEHNRLYWYRQTLGQGPEFLTYFQNEAQLEKSRLLSDRFSAERPKGSFSTLEIQRTEQGDSAMYLCASSRTEFNEKLFFGSGTQLSVL.

The chain couples TRBV28 to TRBJ2-7; D is perhaps TRBD1 or TRBD2 (5 bases each). The germline V gene has CDR1 MDHEN and CDR2 SYDVKM. Trimming took off 6 bases at V and 2 bases at J, with 14 bases between the two ends. The CDR3 runs 14 residues. The CDR3 here is CASRSPGRTYEQYF. In DNA, the CDR3 is TGTGCCAGCAGGTCACCGGGACGGACCTACGAGCAGTACTTC.

V and J are TRBV5-1 and TRBJ2-1; D might be TRBD1 or TRBD2, each matching 5 bases. The CDR3 is 13 residues long. Trimming stripped 3 bases from V and 3 bases from J, with 7 bases between. CDR1 SGHRS and CDR2 YFSETQ come from the germline V gene. The CDR3 loop reads CASSWDGYNEQFF. The CDR3 nucleotides are TGCGCCAGCAGCTGGGACGGCTACAATGAGCAGTTCTTC.